Sequencing of this T cell receptor (beta chain) was carried out in a study of T cell changes during pregnancy in multiple sclerosis (dated by TCRdb to between 2018 and 2020). Notes on the research overall: The study looked at changes in the T cell repertoire across pregnancy in women with multiple sclerosis.

The receptor library was made with the immunoSEQ multiplex PCR assay. TCRdb holds this immuneACCESS table with in-frame rearrangements only. Some clones are missing; in checked studies, unresolved V genes explain under half, and the rest has no known cause. Recorded for this sample are over 45,000 clones; more than 85% of them occurred a single time. Of the sample, around 0.38% is held by the ten largest clones. The CDR3 holds 13 amino acids from the cysteine to the phenylalanine. Only the CDR3 portion is preserved as DNA: 39 bases, with reading frame beginning at the first base. CDR1 and CDR2 (LGHNA, YSLEER) derive from the germline V gene. The junction carries 5 bases between V and J, which are trimmed by 0 bases and 2 bases respectively. On this clone itself: It has no known antigen specificity. No base qualities exist here, and no much larger clone lies one base off it.

Sequenced here: CD4+ T cells from peripheral blood mononuclear cells, sampled in the third trimester of pregnancy. Recombination linked TRBV4-3 to TRBJ2-7; the D gene cannot be resolved reliably. The clonotype originates from a female donor with multiple sclerosis, enrolled in a pregnancy study. In nucleotide form, the sequence is TGCGCCAGCAGCCAAGACTCAGCCTACGAGCAGTACTTC. This encodes CASSQDSAYEQYF.